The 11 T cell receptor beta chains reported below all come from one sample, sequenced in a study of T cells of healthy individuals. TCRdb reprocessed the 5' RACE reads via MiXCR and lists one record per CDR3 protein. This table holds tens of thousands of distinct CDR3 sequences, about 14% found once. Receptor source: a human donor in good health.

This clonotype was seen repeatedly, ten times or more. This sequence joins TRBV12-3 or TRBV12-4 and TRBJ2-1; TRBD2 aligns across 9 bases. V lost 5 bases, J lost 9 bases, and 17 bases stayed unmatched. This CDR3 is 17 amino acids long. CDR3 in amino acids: CASSPIGREGGLIEQFF. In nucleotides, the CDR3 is TGTGCCAGCAGTCCTATTGGGCGGGAGGGAGGTTTGATTGAGCAGTTCTTC.

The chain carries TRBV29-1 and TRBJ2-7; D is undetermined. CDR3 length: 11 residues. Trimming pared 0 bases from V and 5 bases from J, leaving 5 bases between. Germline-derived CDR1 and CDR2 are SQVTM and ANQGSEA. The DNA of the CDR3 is TGCAGCGTTGAAGATAAAGACGAGCAGTACTTC. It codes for CSVEDKDEQYF.

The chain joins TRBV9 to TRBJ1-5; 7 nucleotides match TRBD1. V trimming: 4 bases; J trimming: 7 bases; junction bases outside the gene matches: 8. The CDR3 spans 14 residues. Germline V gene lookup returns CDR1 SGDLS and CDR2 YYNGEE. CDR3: CASSPGGQRQPQHF. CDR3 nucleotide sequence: TGTGCCAGCAGCCCCGGGGGACAGCGGCAGCCCCAGCATTTT.

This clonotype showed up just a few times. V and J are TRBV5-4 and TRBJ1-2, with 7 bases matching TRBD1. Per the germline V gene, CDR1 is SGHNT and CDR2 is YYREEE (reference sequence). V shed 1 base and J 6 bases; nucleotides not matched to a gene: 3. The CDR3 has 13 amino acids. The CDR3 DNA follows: TGTGCCAGCAGCTTGTCACAGGGGCATGGCTACACCTTC. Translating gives CASSLSQGHGYTF.

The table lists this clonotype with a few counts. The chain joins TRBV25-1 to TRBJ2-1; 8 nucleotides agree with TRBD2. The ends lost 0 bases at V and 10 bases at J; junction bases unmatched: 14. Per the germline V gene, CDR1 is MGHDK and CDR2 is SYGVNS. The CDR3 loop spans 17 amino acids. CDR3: CASSEYRGGGPREEQFF. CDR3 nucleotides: TGTGCCAGCAGTGAATATCGGGGCGGGGGGCCGCGGGAGGAGCAGTTCTTC.

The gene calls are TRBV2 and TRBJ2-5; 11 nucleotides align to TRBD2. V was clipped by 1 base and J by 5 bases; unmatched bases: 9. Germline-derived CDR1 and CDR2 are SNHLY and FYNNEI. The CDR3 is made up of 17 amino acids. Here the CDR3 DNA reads TGTGCCAGCAGTGAAGTTCTAATAGCGGGGGGGCTGGAGACCCAGTACTTC. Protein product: CASSEVLIAGGLETQYF.

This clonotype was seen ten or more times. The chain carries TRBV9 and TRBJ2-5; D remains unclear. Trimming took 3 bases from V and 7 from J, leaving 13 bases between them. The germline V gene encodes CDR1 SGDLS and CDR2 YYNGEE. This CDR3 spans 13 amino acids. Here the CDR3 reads CASSGQDRGTQYF. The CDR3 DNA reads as TGTGCCAGCAGCGGTCAGGATCGAGGGACCCAGTACTTC.

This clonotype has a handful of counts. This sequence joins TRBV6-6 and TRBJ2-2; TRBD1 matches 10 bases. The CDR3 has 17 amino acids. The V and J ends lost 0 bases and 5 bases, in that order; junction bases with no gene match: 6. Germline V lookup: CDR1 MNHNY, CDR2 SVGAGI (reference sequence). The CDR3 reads CASSYSNPGQGTGELFF. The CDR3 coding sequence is TGTGCCAGCAGTTACTCGAATCCGGGACAGGGGACCGGGGAGCTGTTTTTT.

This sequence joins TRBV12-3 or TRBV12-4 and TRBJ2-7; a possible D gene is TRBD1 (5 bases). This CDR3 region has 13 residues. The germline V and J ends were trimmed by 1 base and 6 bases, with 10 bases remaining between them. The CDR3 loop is CASSLGGSFEQYF. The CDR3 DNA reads TGTGCCAGCAGTTTAGGGGGCTCATTCGAGCAGTACTTC.

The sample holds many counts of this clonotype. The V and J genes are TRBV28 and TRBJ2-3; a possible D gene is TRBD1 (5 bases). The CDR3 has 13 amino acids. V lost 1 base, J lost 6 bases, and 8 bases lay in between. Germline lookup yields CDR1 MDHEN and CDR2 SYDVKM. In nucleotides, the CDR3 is TGTGCCAGCAGTTTATTAGGGGTGGATACGCAGTATTTT. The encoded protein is CASSLLGVDTQYF. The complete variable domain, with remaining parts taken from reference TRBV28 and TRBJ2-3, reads DVKVTQSSRYLVKRTGEKVFLECVQDMDHENMFWYRQDPGLGLRLIYFSYDVKMKEKGDIPEGYSVSREKKERFSLILESASTNQTSMYLCASSLLGVDTQYFGPGTRLTVL.

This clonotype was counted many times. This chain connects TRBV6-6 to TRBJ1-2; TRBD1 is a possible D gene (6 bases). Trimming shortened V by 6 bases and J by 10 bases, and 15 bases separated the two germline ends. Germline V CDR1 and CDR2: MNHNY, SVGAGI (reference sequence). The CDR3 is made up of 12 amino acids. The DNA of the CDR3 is TGTGCCAGCAGGCCCGGACAGAGTTTCTACACCTTC. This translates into CASRPGQSFYTF.